This T cell receptor beta chain emerged from a study of blood T cell repertoires in COVID-19. Turning to the study itself: Both acute and convalescent COVID-19 samples were obtained from the United States, Italy and Spain. Sources were T cells, B-cell-depleted T cells, or PBMCs; the material itself was cDNA or gDNA.

In the original analysis: Scientists estimated how many nucleated cells there were by amplifying reference gene primers. Repertoires were generated with immunoSEQ multiplex PCR, while TCRdb's copy carries only in-frame clones and drops some. Clone size and V and J calls were adopted from that table, with D and trimming inferred from the DNA. The data show 140,000 or so clones, 85% to 90% seen once. Per germline, CDR1 SGHNT and CDR2 YENEEA. This CDR3 has 16 residues. The V end was cut by 3 bases, the J end by 2 bases, with 14 bases between. The V and J genes are TRBV11-3 and TRBJ2-1; D is possibly TRBD2 (6 bases). The TCR was taken from a man aged 45-65 years who had recovered from COVID-19. Sequenced input: peripheral blood. CDR3 coding DNA: TGTGCCAGCAGCTTTGGTAGCGGAAAGACCTACAATGAGCAGTTCTTC. Amino acid sequence: CASSFGSGKTYNEQFF.